The clone carrying this T cell receptor beta chain is medium-sized (0.01 to 0.1%) in the sample. Antigen unknown. Generated by immunoSEQ multiplex PCR, the TCRdb table keeps only in-frame clones and is missing some. This sample has approximately 11,000 clones, with over 55% found just once. Sorting of unstimulated PBMCs yielded separate CD3+CD4+ and CD3+CD8+ fractions. The sample originates from a study of T cell clones after liver transplantation. Overall study context: Pre-transplant mixed lymphocyte reactions yielded third-party-reactive TCRbeta sequences as comparators for graft-donor-reactive sequences.

Study-wide results and caveats: Donor-reactive sequences fell more than third party-reactive ones, suggesting partial deletion.

The sequence derives from a human patient who received a liver transplant. Some T cells may have come from the graft donor. Sequences were derived from CD4+ T cells from blood, sampled nearly 33 months after liver transplant.

CDR3 region: CASSPNWGDYNEQFF. The CDR3 bases are TGTGCCAGTTCTCCTAACTGGGGGGATTACAATGAGCAGTTCTTC. This chain uses TRBV19 with TRBJ2-1, with D perhaps matching TRBD2 (6 bases). The CDR3 extends over 15 amino acids. Germline assignment: CDR1 LNHDA and CDR2 SQIVND (reference sequence). V was clipped by 8 bases and J by 4 bases, with 18 bases between them.